A single sample is the source of the 28 T cell receptor beta chains below, sequenced in a study of CD8+ T cells in alopecia areata. After isolation, RNA underwent reverse transcription to generate cDNA as the sequencing template. Sequencing used immunoSEQ multiplex PCR; TCRdb keeps in-frame clones, though not all of them. The data hold 95,000 to 110,000 clones, with around 84% observed a single time. Treatment defined: oral pan-JAK inhibitor, 5-10 mg twice daily. The source material was CD8+ T cells sorted from blood, sampled at approximately week 34, from a patient treated with tofacitinib. Receptor source: a human donor with alopecia areata.

V and J are TRBV7-9 and TRBJ2-2, with 10 bases fitting TRBD1. The length of the CDR3 is 13 residues. CDR1 and CDR2 from the germline V gene are SEHNR and FQNEAQ (reference sequence). Germline trimming cut 5 bases from V and 13 bases from J; bases unmatched to any gene: 7. The CDR3 protein is CASSPDRGQMLFF. The CDR3 DNA sequence: TGTGCCAGCAGCCCAGACAGGGGGCAAATGCTGTTTTTT.

The chain employs TRBV29-1 and TRBJ1-2; tentative D call: TRBD1 (6 bases). This CDR3 region has 14 residues. V was pared by 3 bases and J by 7 bases, with 18 bases between. The germline CDR1 and CDR2 sequences are SQVTM and ANQGSEA. In DNA form, the CDR3 reads TGCAGCGTTGATAGCAGGGGAAAAATGGTTGGCTACACCTTC. Amino acid sequence: CSVDSRGKMVGYTF.

The chain is built from TRBV29-1 and TRBJ2-1, with TRBD2 matching over 8 bases. CDR3 length: 12 amino acids. With 4 bases clipped from V and 10 bases from J, the junction kept 6 bases outside the gene matches. Per germline, CDR1 SQVTM and CDR2 ANQGSEA. The CDR3 here is CSVGSGVWEQFF. For the CDR3, the DNA is TGCAGCGTTGGTAGCGGGGTGTGGGAGCAGTTCTTC.

The chain has TRBV30 and TRBJ2-2, with D tentatively TRBD1 or TRBD2 (5 bases each). V was trimmed by 0 bases and J by 6 bases, leaving 8 bases between them. The CDR3 length is 13 residues. The germline V gene has CDR1 GTSNPN and CDR2 SVGIG (reference sequence). CDR3 residues: CAWSVQGPGELFF. The CDR3 nucleotides are TGTGCCTGGAGTGTGCAGGGACCCGGGGAGCTGTTTTTT.

V usage is TRBV14 and J usage is TRBJ2-1, with D possibly TRBD1 on 5 matching bases. The CDR3 totals 15 residues. Germline lookup yields CDR1 SGHDN and CDR2 FVKESK. V was trimmed by 5 bases and J by 0 bases, leaving 11 bases between them. This CDR3 is CASSETGVSYNEQFF. The CDR3 nucleotides read TGTGCCAGCAGCGAAACAGGCGTCTCCTACAATGAGCAGTTCTTC.

The chain uses TRBV9 and TRBJ2-2; possibly TRBD1 for D (5 bases). Trimming cost V 3 bases and J 2 bases, with 14 bases left between them. Germline CDR1 SGDLS, CDR2 YYNGEE. This CDR3 has 16 residues. CDR3 DNA: TGTGCCAGCAGCGGAGCAGGCGACAGCAACACCGGGGAGCTGTTTTTT. Its protein is CASSGAGDSNTGELFF.

The rearrangement joins TRBV5-6 to TRBJ2-1; tentatively, D is TRBD1 (6 bases). V was clipped by 4 bases and J by 4 bases, with 9 bases between them. Germline lookup yields CDR1 SGHDT and CDR2 YYEEEE. This CDR3 spans 13 amino acids. This CDR3 reads CASSPTGYNEQFF. The CDR3 coding sequence is TGTGCCAGCAGCCCGACAGGATACAATGAGCAGTTCTTC.

CDR3 DNA: TGTGCCAGCACCCTCGGACAGGGTCTAGGAAACATTCAGTACTTC. Translation: CASTLGQGLGNIQYF. The V and J genes are TRBV13 and TRBJ2-4; TRBD1 matches 8 bases. CDR3 size: 15 residues. V lost 7 bases, J lost 6 bases, and 11 bases stayed unmatched. CDR1 PRHDT and CDR2 FYEKMQ come from the germline V gene (reference sequence). Drawing the rest from reference TRBV13 and TRBJ2-4, the complete variable domain is AAGVIQSPRHLIKEKRETATLKCYPIPRHDTVYWYQQGPGQDPQFLISFYEKMQSDKGSIPDRFSAQQFSDYHSELNMSSLELGDSALYFCASTLGQGLGNIQYFGAGTRLSVL.

This chain connects TRBV27 to TRBJ1-1; D may be TRBD1 (5 bases). V lost 7 bases to trimming and J lost 5 bases, with 11 bases between them. Germline assignment: CDR1 MNHEY and CDR2 SMNVEV (reference sequence). The CDR3 is 12 amino acids. The CDR3 region has the DNA TGTGCCAGCATTTCGGGGGAGACTGAAGCTTTCTTT. Protein product: CASISGETEAFF.

This clone was picked up one time. The J gene is TRBJ1-6, the V gene TRBV30, with D possibly TRBD1 on 6 matching bases. The CDR3 contains 17 residues. Per germline, CDR1 GTSNPN and CDR2 SVGIG (reference sequence). Between the trimmed V and J ends, which lost 2 bases and 11 bases, there was a span of 25 bases. CDR3 bases: TGTGCCTGGAGTCCTCCTGACTGGACAGTCCGGGAGCCACCCCTCCACTTT. Amino acid sequence: CAWSPPDWTVREPPLHF. Full variable domain (missing parts from reference TRBV30 and TRBJ1-6): SQTIHQWPATLVQPVGSPLSLECTVEGTSNPNLYWYRQAAGRGLQLLFYSVGIGQISSEVPQNLSASRPQDRQFILSSKKLLLSDSGFYLCAWSPPDWTVREPPLHFGNGTRLTVT.

Here the CDR3 reads CSVEETQYF. The CDR3 nucleotides read TGCAGCGTTGAAGAGACCCAGTACTTC. V gene TRBV29-1 combines with J gene TRBJ2-5; no reliable D call. With 0 bases removed from V and 7 bases from J, the gap between germline ends came to 0 bases. Germline V gene data show CDR1 as SQVTM and CDR2 as ANQGSEA. There are 9 residues in the CDR3.

The chain combines TRBV4-2 with TRBJ2-7, with D uncertain. V was trimmed by 3 bases and J by 3 bases, leaving 9 bases between them. There are 13 residues in the CDR3. Germline lookup yields CDR1 LGHNA and CDR2 YNFKEQ. The CDR3 DNA follows: TGTGCCAGCAGCCATGGCGGAGACTACGAGCAGTACTTC. Its translation: CASSHGGDYEQYF.

This chain uses TRBV4-1 with TRBJ2-7, with D perhaps TRBD1 (6 bases). V was pared by 4 bases and J by 1 base, with 8 bases between. Germline values: CDR1 MGHRA, CDR2 YSYEKL. The CDR3 consists of 13 residues. CDR3 loop: CASSPGQSYEQYF. CDR3 bases: TGCGCCAGCAGCCCCGGACAGTCCTACGAGCAGTACTTC.

A single count supports this clone. The rearrangement links TRBV7-9 to TRBJ1-1, with TRBD1 as a possible D gene (5 bases). CDR3 length: 14 residues. The germline V and J ends were trimmed by 6 bases and 1 base, with 12 bases remaining between them. The germline gives CDR1 SEHNR, CDR2 FQNEAQ (reference sequence). CDR3 in DNA: TGTGCCAGCAGTCTTGGGGGAGGGAACACTGAAGCTTTCTTT. This encodes CASSLGGGNTEAFF.

This chain joins TRBV7-6 and TRBJ2-7; D possibly uses TRBD1 or TRBD2 (5 bases each). Germline values: CDR1 SGHVS, CDR2 FNYEAQ. The CDR3 extends over 14 amino acids. With 3 bases removed from V and 0 bases from J, the gap between germline ends came to 9 bases. The DNA for the CDR3 is TGTGCCAGCAGCTTGGGACGGAGCTCCTACGAGCAGTACTTC. It is translated as CASSLGRSSYEQYF.

This clone showed up just once. The gene calls are TRBV28 and TRBJ2-3; D remains ambiguous. Per germline, CDR1 MDHEN and CDR2 SYDVKM. V lost 5 bases, J lost 0 bases, and 21 bases lay in between. This CDR3 comprises 18 residues. The CDR3 coding sequence is TGTGCCAGCAGTCACAATACCCCTCCTCGGCCGAGCACAGATACGCAGTATTTT. This encodes CASSHNTPPRPSTDTQYF.

The V and J genes are TRBV10-3 and TRBJ1-2; D gene ambiguous. The CDR3 is 13 amino acids. The ends were cut back, 2 bases at V and 3 bases at J, with 7 bases in the middle. The V gene's germline CDR1 is ENHRY and CDR2 SYGVKD. CDR3 DNA sequence: TGTGCCATCAGTGAGGTCGGTGACTATGGCTACACCTTC. Its translation: CAISEVGDYGYTF.

The V gene is TRBV5-1, the J gene TRBJ1-4; tentative D call: TRBD1 (6 bases). CDR1 is SGHRS and CDR2 is YFSETQ in the germline V gene. The CDR3 spans 13 residues. Trimming pared 1 base from V and 7 bases from J, leaving 8 bases between. The CDR3 protein is CASSLRGSEKLFF. CDR3 coding DNA: TGCGCCAGCAGCTTGAGGGGGAGTGAAAAACTGTTTTTT. The full variable domain, with the rest looked up from reference TRBV5-1 and TRBJ1-4, is KAGVTQTPRYLIKTRGQQVTLSCSPISGHRSVSWYQQTPGQGLQFLFEYFSETQRNKGNFPGRFSGRQFSNSRSEMNVSTLELGDSALYLCASSLRGSEKLFFGSGTQLSVL.

The chain carries TRBV5-1 and TRBJ1-1; no reliable D call. The V gene's germline CDR1 is SGHRS and CDR2 YFSETQ. Trimming left V 1 base short and J 0 bases short, with 7 bases between. The CDR3 spans 14 residues. The chain's CDR3 is CASSLTQMNTEAFF. CDR3 nucleotide sequence: TGCGCCAGCAGCTTGACTCAGATGAACACTGAAGCTTTCTTT.

The chain has TRBV5-4 and TRBJ1-1; D gene uncertain. Trimming left V 2 bases short and J 7 bases short, with 15 bases between. This CDR3 has 14 amino acids. Germline lookup yields CDR1 SGHNT and CDR2 YYREEE (reference sequence). The chain's CDR3 is CASSFSGGAGEAFF. The CDR3 DNA sequence: TGTGCCAGCAGCTTTTCGGGTGGAGCAGGTGAAGCTTTCTTT. Full variable domain (missing parts from reference TRBV5-4 and TRBJ1-1): ETGVTQSPTHLIKTRGQQVTLRCSSQSGHNTVSWYQQALGQGPQFIFQYYREEENGRGNFPPRFSGLQFPNYSSELNVNALELDDSALYLCASSFSGGAGEAFFGQGTRLTVV.

This clone has more than one count but fewer than ten. The chain is built from TRBV6-5 and TRBJ2-5; TRBD1 or TRBD2 may be the D gene (5 bases each). The last part of the DNA fits TRBJ2-7 better; the J call may be wrong. Germline CDR1 reads MNHEY; CDR2 reads SVGAGI. The CDR3 consists of 13 residues. This CDR3 reads CASSRRGGYEQYF. In DNA, the CDR3 is TGTGCCAGCAGCCGACGTGGGGGCTACGAGCAGTACTTC.

This chain connects TRBV15 to TRBJ2-2; D remains unclear. V was pared by 5 bases and J by 4 bases, with 14 bases between. CDR1 is LNHNV and CDR2 is YYDKDF in the germline V gene (reference sequence). The CDR3 has 15 amino acids. The CDR3 region has the DNA TGTGCCACCAGCCCCCCCACTGGAGTCACCGGGGAGCTGTTTTTT. Its translation: CATSPPTGVTGELFF.

The rearrangement links TRBV29-1 to TRBJ2-1, with TRBD2 identical over 10 bases. The CDR3 covers 13 residues. Germline trimming cut 4 bases from V and 6 bases from J; bases unmatched to any gene: 3. CDR1 is SQVTM and CDR2 is ANQGSEA in the germline V gene. CDR3 in DNA: TGCAGCGTTGCACTAGCGGGGTCCAATGAGCAGTTCTTC. This encodes CSVALAGSNEQFF.

The chain recombines TRBV7-8 with TRBJ1-2; a weak D match, TRBD1 (5 bases). Germline CDR1 SGHVS, CDR2 FQNEAQ. The length of the CDR3 is 12 residues. The CDR3 nucleotides read TGTCTACTCGGTGGGGGTAAAGATGGCTACACCTTC. Protein sequence: CLLGGGKDGYTF.

The chain joins TRBV5-4 to TRBJ2-3; 7 bases fit TRBD1. Trimming cost V 4 bases and J 2 bases; bases outside gene matches: 4. Germline CDR1 is SGHNT and CDR2 is YYREEE (reference sequence). The CDR3 totals 14 residues. DNA of the CDR3: TGTGCCAGCAGCAGACAGGGAGTCACAGATACGCAGTATTTT. Its translation: CASSRQGVTDTQYF.

This chain uses TRBV30 with TRBJ1-1, with D possibly matching TRBD1 (6 bases). CDR1 is GTSNPN and CDR2 is SVGIG in the germline V gene (reference sequence). The CDR3 loop spans 14 amino acids. Trimming took 4 bases from V and 2 from J, leaving 14 bases between them. CDR3 sequence (DNA): TGTGCCTGGAAGTCTGTACAGGGCAACACTGAAGCTTTCTTT. Amino acid sequence: CAWKSVQGNTEAFF. Together with reference TRBV30 and TRBJ1-1, the CDR3 gives the full variable domain: SQTIHQWPATLVQPVGSPLSLECTVEGTSNPNLYWYRQAAGRGLQLLFYSVGIGQISSEVPQNLSASRPQDRQFILSSKKLLLSDSGFYLCAWKSVQGNTEAFFGQGTRLTVV.

V usage is TRBV23-1 and J usage is TRBJ2-7; D gene unclear. TRBV23-1 is an open reading frame whose function is uncertain. The germline V and J ends were trimmed by 0 bases and 3 bases, with 6 bases remaining between them. CDR3 length: 13 residues. DNA of the CDR3: TGCGCCAGCAGTCAATCCGTCGTCTACGAGCAGTACTTC. Protein: CASSQSVVYEQYF.

This clone was detected only once. The chain carries TRBV27 and TRBJ1-2, with D possibly TRBD1 on 5 matching bases. The length of the CDR3 is 11 residues. From germline, CDR1 is MNHEY and CDR2 SMNVEV (reference sequence). The V gene lost 8 bases and the J gene lost 6 bases, with 10 bases spanning the gap. CDR3 nucleotides: TGTGCCAGCCTGGGGCTCGATGGCTACACCTTC. It is translated as CASLGLDGYTF.